The 30 T cell receptor beta chains presented below share a single source sample, sequenced in a study of blood T cell repertoires in COVID-19. Sequencing used immunoSEQ multiplex PCR; TCRdb keeps in-frame clones, though not all of them. The data contain around 150,000 clones, around 80% of them singletons. The source material was peripheral blood. These receptors all stem from a human donor in a cohort sampled during active COVID-19.

The CDR3: CASSVDGLNNQPQHF. The DNA for the CDR3 is TGTGCCAGCAGCGTAGACGGTCTTAACAATCAGCCCCAGCATTTT. The chain employs TRBV9 and TRBJ1-5, with D unresolved. Germline loops: CDR1 SGDLS, CDR2 YYNGEE. Trimming pared 0 bases from V and 3 bases from J, leaving 10 bases between. This CDR3 is 15 amino acids long.

The chain is built from TRBV10-3 and TRBJ2-5; D might be TRBD1 (6 bases). Germline V CDR1 and CDR2: ENHRY, SYGVKD. This CDR3 spans 13 amino acids. The ends were cut back, 5 bases at V and 3 bases at J, with 10 bases in the middle. The CDR3 is CAISRDIKETQYF. The DNA of the CDR3 is TGTGCCATCAGTAGGGACATTAAAGAGACCCAGTACTTC.

The chain joins TRBV6-5 to TRBJ1-6, with 8 positions matching TRBD1. Looked up from germline, CDR1 is MNHEY and CDR2 is SVGAGI. The CDR3 is 15 amino acids. V shed 4 bases and J 10 bases; nucleotides not matched to a gene: 9. The CDR3 loop reads CASSLSDRGLSPLHF. DNA of the CDR3: TGTGCCAGCAGTTTGTCTGACAGGGGCTTATCACCCCTCCACTTT.

This clone has at least ten counts. The chain uses TRBV9 and TRBJ2-1; TRBD1 aligns across 7 bases. The ends lost 0 bases at V and 7 bases at J; junction bases unmatched: 19. Germline CDR1 is SGDLS and CDR2 is YYNGEE. The CDR3 is 19 amino acids. CDR3 loop: CASSVGGISGRQGWNEQFF. The CDR3 nucleotides read TGTGCCAGCAGCGTAGGGGGGATCTCTGGGAGACAGGGATGGAATGAGCAGTTCTTC.

This clone showed up just once. V gene TRBV14 combines with J gene TRBJ2-5, with a weak D call TRBD1 (5 bases). The CDR3 extends over 14 amino acids. Trimming removed 3 bases from V and 5 bases from J, with 13 bases in between. Germline CDR1 and CDR2: SGHDN and FVKESK. This CDR3 reads CASSHLDKWETQYF. The CDR3 DNA sequence: TGTGCCAGCAGCCACCTGGACAAATGGGAGACCCAGTACTTC.

This clone was recorded a few times. The chain uses TRBV28 and TRBJ1-6; 7 bases agree with TRBD1. The V segment lost 8 bases and the J segment 12 bases; nucleotides outside the gene matches: 13. There are 14 residues in the CDR3. From germline, CDR1 is MDHEN and CDR2 SYDVKM. In nucleotides, the CDR3 is TGTGCCAGCCGATGGACAGGCGGAGGTGTACCCCTCCACTTT. It encodes CASRWTGGGVPLHF.

The V call is TRBV2, the J call TRBJ2-1; TRBD2 matches 9 bases. The CDR3 runs to 15 residues. The trim removed 6 bases at V and 3 bases at J, leaving 6 bases unmatched. CDR1 and CDR2 from the germline V gene are SNHLY and FYNNEI. In DNA form, the CDR3 reads TGTGCCAGCAGCGATCAGCGGGGGGTCTACAATGAGCAGTTCTTC. Translation: CASSDQRGVYNEQFF.

In its sample, this clone was seen a few times. The rearrangement uses TRBV20-1 and TRBJ2-7, with 8 bases that match TRBD2. There are 14 residues in the CDR3. Germline CDR1 is DFQATT and CDR2 is SNEGSKA (reference sequence). Losses at the gene ends were 3 bases for V and 6 bases for J; bases not matched to a gene: 10. Here the CDR3 reads CSASFSRGAGEQYF. DNA of the CDR3: TGCAGTGCTAGTTTCTCGCGGGGGGCGGGCGAGCAGTACTTC.

The V call is TRBV7-3, the J call TRBJ2-7; the match to TRBD1 covers 10 bases. Germline CDR1 reads SGHTA; CDR2 reads FQGTGA. Trimming cost V 1 base and J 6 bases; bases outside gene matches: 6. CDR3 length: 15 residues. CDR3 loop: CASSLMRTGGPEQYF. The CDR3 coding sequence is TGTGCCAGCAGCTTAATGAGGACAGGGGGTCCCGAGCAGTACTTC.

This clone was observed a single time. The sample holds other DNA sequences that translate to the same CDR3. J is TRBJ1-6 and V is TRBV14, with D possibly TRBD1 on 5 matching bases. Germline CDR1 SGHDN, CDR2 FVKESK. The CDR3 runs 14 residues. Between the trimmed V and J ends, which lost 0 bases and 10 bases, there was a span of 10 bases. The DNA of the CDR3 is TGTGCCAGCAGCCAAGAGGGCCGGGGGTCACCCCTCCACTTT. Its translation is CASSQEGRGSPLHF.

CDR3 DNA: TGTGCCAGCACCGTCCAGGGGGAGCTGTTTTTT. This encodes CASTVQGELFF. J is TRBJ2-2 and V is TRBV3-1 (or the pseudogene TRBV3-2), with D unresolved. V lost 7 bases and J 8 bases, leaving 8 bases between the germline ends. Germline CDR1 reads LGHDT; CDR2 reads YNNKEL (reference sequence). This CDR3 comprises 11 residues.

J is TRBJ2-5 and V is TRBV20-1; D call uncertain. This CDR3 is 11 amino acids long. Per germline, CDR1 DFQATT and CDR2 SNEGSKA (reference sequence). Trimming removed 7 bases at V and 1 base at J, with 7 bases between. CDR3 DNA sequence: TGCAGTGGACACCTCCAAGAGACCCAGTACTTC. This gives the protein CSGHLQETQYF.

The rearrangement links TRBV12-2 to TRBJ1-5; the DNA was not compared with TRBD1, the D call given in the table. TRBV12-2 is tagged as a pseudogene. The CDR3 runs to 16 residues. The CDR3 DNA reads as TGTGCAAGTCGACTTACGAGGACAGGGGCTAATCAGCCCCAGCATTTT. Translated: CASRLTRTGANQPQHF.

The chain carries TRBV19 and TRBJ1-5, with D unresolved. V was shortened by 6 bases and J by 11 bases, with 29 bases between the two germline ends. This CDR3 spans 17 amino acids. Per the germline V gene, CDR1 is LNHDA and CDR2 is SQIVND (reference sequence). CDR3 in amino acids: CASSPPRGRPDPTTQHF. CDR3 coding DNA: TGTGCCAGTAGCCCCCCTCGAGGCCGCCCCGACCCTACGACCCAGCATTTT.

This clone was picked up one time. Written as DNA, the CDR3 is TGTGCCAGCAGCTTACTCTCCGGGGAAAGAAACACCATATATTTT. It encodes CASSLLSGERNTIYF. V and J are TRBV5-6 and TRBJ1-3, with no clear D. From germline, CDR1 is SGHDT and CDR2 YYEEEE. The CDR3 is 15 amino acids. V lost 2 bases, J lost 5 bases, and 14 bases lay in between.

V is TRBV18 and J is TRBJ1-1; the match to TRBD1 covers 8 bases. The CDR3 has 14 residues. V shed 5 bases and J 0 bases; nucleotides not matched to a gene: 2. The germline gives CDR1 KGHSH, CDR2 LQKENI. The CDR3 loop is CASSRDRLNTEAFF. DNA for the CDR3: TGTGCCAGCTCAAGGGACAGGTTGAACACTGAAGCTTTCTTT.

The gene calls are TRBV13 and TRBJ1-1, with D perhaps matching TRBD1 (6 bases). Germline CDR1 PRHDT, CDR2 FYEKMQ (reference sequence). This CDR3 has 12 amino acids. V dropped 5 bases and J dropped 6 bases, with 10 bases sitting between them. The CDR3 sequence is CASSVHRAEAFF. As DNA, the CDR3 is TGTGCCAGCAGCGTCCACAGGGCTGAAGCTTTCTTT.

The rearrangement links TRBV19 to TRBJ1-1; tentatively, D is TRBD1 (5 bases). V shed 8 bases and J shed 0 bases, with 13 bases lying between them. The CDR3 extends over 14 amino acids. CDR1 LNHDA and CDR2 SQIVND come from the germline V gene (reference sequence). The CDR3 coding sequence is TGTGCCAGTTTTCGGGGGTCCTTGAACACTGAAGCTTTCTTT. Translation gives CASFRGSLNTEAFF. Based on the CDR3 plus reference TRBV19 and TRBJ1-1, the full variable domain is DGGITQSPKYLFRKEGQNVTLSCEQNLNHDAMYWYRQDPGQGLRLIYYSQIVNDFQKGDIAEGYSVSREKKESFPLTVTSAQKNPTAFYLCASFRGSLNTEAFFGQGTRLTVV.

This rearrangement joins TRBV12-2 to TRBJ1-3; the table's D call, TRBD1, was not checked against the DNA. TRBV12-2 is noted as a pseudogene. The CDR3 runs 14 residues. In DNA form, the CDR3 reads TGTGCAAGTCGACCCGTAAACACTGGAAACACCATATATTTT. Its translation is CASRPVNTGNTIYF.

The chain recombines TRBV5-5 with TRBJ2-7; no reliable D call. The CDR3 extends over 13 amino acids. Trimming shortened V by 1 base and J by 3 bases, and 8 bases separated the two germline ends. Germline values: CDR1 SGHKS, CDR2 YYEKEE (reference sequence). The CDR3 is CASSLNSLYEQYF. CDR3 nucleotide sequence: TGTGCCAGCAGCTTGAACAGCCTCTACGAGCAGTACTTC.

V usage is TRBV5-4 and J usage is TRBJ2-7; 8 bases map to TRBD1. The germline V gene encodes CDR1 SGHNT and CDR2 YYREEE (reference sequence). Trimming cost V 0 bases and J 6 bases; bases outside gene matches: 5. CDR3 length: 14 amino acids. The DNA of the CDR3 is TGTGCCAGCAGCTTGGTACAGGGGGTAGGCGAGCAGTACTTC. Translation: CASSLVQGVGEQYF.

This chain connects TRBV2 to TRBJ2-3; a weak D match, TRBD2 (5 bases). Germline CDR1 SNHLY, CDR2 FYNNEI. Trimming removed 4 bases at V and 4 bases at J, with 15 bases between. This CDR3 contains 15 residues. CDR3 DNA: TGTGCCAGCAGTGGAGGCGGGTCGAGGGCAGATACGCAGTATTTT. It yields the protein CASSGGGSRADTQYF.

The rearrangement links TRBV21-1 to TRBJ1-1; the D call of TRBD1 is as the table states it, not checked on the DNA. TRBV21-1 is deemed a pseudogene. This CDR3 has 14 amino acids. The DNA of the CDR3 is TGTGCCAGCAGCAAGCTACAGGTGAACACTGAAGCTTTCTTT. It encodes CASSKLQVNTEAFF.

The chain employs TRBV11-1 and TRBJ2-1; D is unclear. Trimming pared 4 bases from V and 2 bases from J, leaving 12 bases between. This CDR3 spans 15 amino acids. The germline CDR1 and CDR2 sequences are SGHAT and FQDESV (reference sequence). DNA of the CDR3: TGTGCCAGCAGCTCTACTGTCCGGGCCTACAATGAGCAGTTCTTC. Translation: CASSSTVRAYNEQFF.

The chain recombines TRBV6-5 with TRBJ1-2; TRBD1 might be the D (6 bases). Germline values: CDR1 MNHEY, CDR2 SVGAGI. The CDR3 totals 15 residues. V was clipped by 6 bases and J by 0 bases, with 14 bases between them. The CDR3 reads CASRGGAQTNYGYTF. In DNA, the CDR3 is TGTGCCAGCAGAGGGGGGGCCCAAACTAACTATGGCTACACCTTC.

This clone was seen a few times. This chain uses TRBV5-6 with TRBJ1-4; 12 bases are a match to TRBD1. Trimming took 4 bases from V and 6 from J; bases not matched to a gene: 13. Germline-derived CDR1 and CDR2 are SGHDT and YYEEEE. This CDR3 is built from 18 residues. The CDR3 spells CASSAEGTGGISDEKLFF. CDR3 in DNA: TGTGCCAGCAGCGCCGAAGGGACAGGGGGCATTTCGGATGAAAAACTGTTTTTT.

Here the CDR3 DNA reads TGTGCCGGATCACTAGCGAAGAACACCGGGGAGCTGTTTTTT. Its protein is CAGSLAKNTGELFF. The chain combines TRBV30 with TRBJ2-2; 7 bases match TRBD2. Trimming took 8 bases from V and 1 from J; bases not matched to a gene: 7. CDR3 length equals 14 residues. CDR1 is GTSNPN, CDR2 SVGIG, per germline (reference sequence).

The chain has TRBV5-1 and TRBJ2-5; 11 bases line up with TRBD2. The CDR3 contains 15 residues. V lost 1 base to trimming and J lost 5 bases; unmatched junction nucleotides: 4. Germline CDR1 reads SGHRS; CDR2 reads YFSETQ. The CDR3 bases are TGCGCCAGCAGCTTGACTAGCGGGGGTGGGGAGACCCAGTACTTC. Residues: CASSLTSGGGETQYF.

The chain recombines TRBV18 with TRBJ2-5, with 9 bases matching TRBD1. The trim removed 0 bases at V and 5 bases at J, leaving 7 bases unmatched. This CDR3 is built from 16 residues. Germline loops: CDR1 KGHSH, CDR2 LQKENI. CDR3 sequence reads: CASSPPPDRGAETQYF. CDR3 nucleotides: TGTGCCAGCTCACCACCTCCGGACAGGGGCGCGGAGACCCAGTACTTC.

The gene calls are TRBV4-1 and TRBJ1-3; 9 nucleotides align to TRBD1. This CDR3 region has 14 residues. J lost 8 bases, V lost 4 bases, and 6 bases had no gene match. Germline V gene lookup returns CDR1 MGHRA and CDR2 YSYEKL. The DNA for the CDR3 is TGCGCCAGCAGCCGAGGGACAGGGCGGGACACCATATATTTT. Translation gives CASSRGTGRDTIYF.